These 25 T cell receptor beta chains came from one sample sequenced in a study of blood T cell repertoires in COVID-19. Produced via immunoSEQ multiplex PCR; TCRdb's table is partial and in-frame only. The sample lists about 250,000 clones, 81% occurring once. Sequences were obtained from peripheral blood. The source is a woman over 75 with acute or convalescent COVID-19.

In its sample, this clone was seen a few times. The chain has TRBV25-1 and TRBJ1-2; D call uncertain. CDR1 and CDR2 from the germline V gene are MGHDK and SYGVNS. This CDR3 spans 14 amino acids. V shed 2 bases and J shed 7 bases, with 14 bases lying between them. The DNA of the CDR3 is TGTGCCAGCAGTGAACTGGAGGGTTTTGCTGGCTACACCTTC. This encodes CASSELEGFAGYTF.

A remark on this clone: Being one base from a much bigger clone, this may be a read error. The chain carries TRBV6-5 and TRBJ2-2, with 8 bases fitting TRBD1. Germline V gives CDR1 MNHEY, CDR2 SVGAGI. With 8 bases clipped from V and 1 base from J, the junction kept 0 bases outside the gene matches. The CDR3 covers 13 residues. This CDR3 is CASGQGNTGELFF. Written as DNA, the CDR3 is TGTGCCAGCGGACAGGGGAACACCGGGGAGCTGTTTTTT.

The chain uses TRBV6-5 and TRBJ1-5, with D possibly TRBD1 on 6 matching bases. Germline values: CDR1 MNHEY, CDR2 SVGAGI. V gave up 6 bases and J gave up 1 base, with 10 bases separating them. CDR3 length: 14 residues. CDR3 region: CASRIDRSNQPQHF. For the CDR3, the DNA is TGTGCCAGCAGAATAGACAGGAGCAATCAGCCCCAGCATTTT.

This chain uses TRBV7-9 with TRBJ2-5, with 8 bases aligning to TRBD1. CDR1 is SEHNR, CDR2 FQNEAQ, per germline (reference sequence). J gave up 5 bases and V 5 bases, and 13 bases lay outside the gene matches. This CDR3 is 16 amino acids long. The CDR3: CASSPWDQGARETQYF. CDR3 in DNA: TGTGCCAGCAGCCCTTGGGACCAGGGGGCGCGGGAGACCCAGTACTTC.

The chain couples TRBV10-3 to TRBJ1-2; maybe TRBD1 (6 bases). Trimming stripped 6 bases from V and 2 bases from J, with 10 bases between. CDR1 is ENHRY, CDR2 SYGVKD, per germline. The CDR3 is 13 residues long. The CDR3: CAISSGTNYGYTF. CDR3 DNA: TGTGCCATCAGCTCCGGGACAAACTATGGCTACACCTTC.

The CDR3 nucleotides read TGTGCCTGGAGTGAGACTTTAGCCTACAATGAGCAGTTCTTC. Protein: CAWSETLAYNEQFF. The V and J genes are TRBV30 and TRBJ2-1; D not resolved. V shed 1 base and J shed 2 bases, with 9 bases lying between them. The CDR3 spans 14 residues. Germline V gene sequence: CDR1 GTSNPN, CDR2 SVGIG (reference sequence).

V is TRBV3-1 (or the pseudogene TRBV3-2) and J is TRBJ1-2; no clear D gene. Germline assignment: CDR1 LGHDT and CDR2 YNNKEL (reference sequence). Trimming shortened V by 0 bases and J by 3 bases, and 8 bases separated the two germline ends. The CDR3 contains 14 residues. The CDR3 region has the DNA TGTGCCAGCAGCCAAGAGGTCAGCGACTATGGCTACACCTTC. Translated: CASSQEVSDYGYTF.

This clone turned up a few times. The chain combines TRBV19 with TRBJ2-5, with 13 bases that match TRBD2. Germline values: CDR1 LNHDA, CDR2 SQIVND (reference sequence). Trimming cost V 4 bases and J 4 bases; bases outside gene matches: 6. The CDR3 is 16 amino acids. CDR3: CASSTRTSGSLETQYF. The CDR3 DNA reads TGTGCCAGTAGTACCCGGACTAGCGGGAGTCTAGAGACCCAGTACTTC.

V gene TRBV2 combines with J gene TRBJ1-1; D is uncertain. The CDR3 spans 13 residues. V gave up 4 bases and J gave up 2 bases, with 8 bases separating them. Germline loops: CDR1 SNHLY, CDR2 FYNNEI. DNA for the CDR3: TGTGCCAGCAGTGCACAGTTTAACACTGAAGCTTTCTTT. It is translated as CASSAQFNTEAFF.

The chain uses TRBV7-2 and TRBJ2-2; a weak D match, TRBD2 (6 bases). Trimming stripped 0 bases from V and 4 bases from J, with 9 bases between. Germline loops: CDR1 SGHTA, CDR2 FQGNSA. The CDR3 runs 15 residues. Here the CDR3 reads CASSLAGGSTGELFF. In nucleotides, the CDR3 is TGTGCCAGCAGCTTAGCGGGGGGATCCACCGGGGAGCTGTTTTTT.

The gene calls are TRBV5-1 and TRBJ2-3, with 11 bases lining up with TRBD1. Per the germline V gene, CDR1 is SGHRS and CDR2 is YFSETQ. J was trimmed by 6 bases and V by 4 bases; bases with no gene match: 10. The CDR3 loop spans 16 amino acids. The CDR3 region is CASSITGTGGIDTQYF. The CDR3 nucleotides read TGCGCCAGCAGCATTACCGGGACAGGGGGTATCGATACGCAGTATTTT.

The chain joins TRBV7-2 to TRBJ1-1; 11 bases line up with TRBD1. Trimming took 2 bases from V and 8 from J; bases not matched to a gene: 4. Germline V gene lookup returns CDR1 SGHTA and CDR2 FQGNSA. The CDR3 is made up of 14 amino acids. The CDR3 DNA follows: TGTGCCAGCAGCTTATTCGGACAGGGGGCAGAAGCTTTCTTT. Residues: CASSLFGQGAEAFF.

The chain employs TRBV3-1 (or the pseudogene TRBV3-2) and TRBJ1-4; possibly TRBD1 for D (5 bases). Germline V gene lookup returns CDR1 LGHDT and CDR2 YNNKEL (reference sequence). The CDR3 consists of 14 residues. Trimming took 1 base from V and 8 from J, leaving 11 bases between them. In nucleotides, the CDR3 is TGTGCCAGCAGCCAAGGGCTAACAGGCGAAAAACTGTTTTTT. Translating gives CASSQGLTGEKLFF.

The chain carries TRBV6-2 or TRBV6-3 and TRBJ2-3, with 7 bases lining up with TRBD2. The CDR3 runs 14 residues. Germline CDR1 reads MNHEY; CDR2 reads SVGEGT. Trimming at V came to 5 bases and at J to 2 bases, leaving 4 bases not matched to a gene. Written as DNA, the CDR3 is TGTGCCAGCAGTGGGAGCGGGGACACAGATACGCAGTATTTT. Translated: CASSGSGDTDTQYF.

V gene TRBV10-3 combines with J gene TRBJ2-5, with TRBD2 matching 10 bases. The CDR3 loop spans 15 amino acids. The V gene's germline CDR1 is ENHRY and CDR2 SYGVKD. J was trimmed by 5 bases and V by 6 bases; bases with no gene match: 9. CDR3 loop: CAISTNSGGRETQYF. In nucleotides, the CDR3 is TGTGCCATCAGCACAAATAGCGGGGGGCGGGAGACCCAGTACTTC.

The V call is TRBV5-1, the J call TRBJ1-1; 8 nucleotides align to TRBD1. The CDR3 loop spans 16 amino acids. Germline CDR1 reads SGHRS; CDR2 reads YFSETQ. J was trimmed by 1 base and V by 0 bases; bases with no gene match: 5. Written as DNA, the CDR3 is TGCGCCAGCAGCTTGGCCCCGGACAGGGCGAACACTGAAGCTTTCTTT. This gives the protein CASSLAPDRANTEAFF.

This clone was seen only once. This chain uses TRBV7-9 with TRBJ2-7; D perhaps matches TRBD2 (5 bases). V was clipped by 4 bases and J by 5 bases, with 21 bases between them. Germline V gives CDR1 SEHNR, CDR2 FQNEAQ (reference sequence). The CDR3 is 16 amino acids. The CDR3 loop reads CASSSGVTGSADEQYF. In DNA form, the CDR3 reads TGTGCCAGCAGCTCCGGTGTGACGGGATCAGCGGACGAGCAGTACTTC.

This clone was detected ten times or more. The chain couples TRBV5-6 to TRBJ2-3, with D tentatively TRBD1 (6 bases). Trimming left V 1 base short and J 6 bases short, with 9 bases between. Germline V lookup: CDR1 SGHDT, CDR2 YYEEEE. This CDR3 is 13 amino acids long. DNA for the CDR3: TGTGCCAGCAGCTTGAGGCAGGGGGATACGCAGTATTTT. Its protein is CASSLRQGDTQYF.

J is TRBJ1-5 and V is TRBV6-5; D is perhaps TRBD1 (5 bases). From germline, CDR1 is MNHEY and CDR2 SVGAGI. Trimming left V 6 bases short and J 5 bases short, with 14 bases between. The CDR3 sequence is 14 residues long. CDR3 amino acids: CASSLDRSDQPQHF. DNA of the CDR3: TGTGCCAGCAGCCTAGACAGATCTGATCAGCCCCAGCATTTT.

The DNA for the CDR3 is TGCAGCGTTGAAGACCCCGGTGCGAGTCGATCAGGCTCCTACAATGAGCAGTTCTTC. It translates to CSVEDPGASRSGSYNEQFF. This sequence joins TRBV29-1 and TRBJ2-1; no definite D call. V dropped 0 bases and J dropped 0 bases, with 21 bases sitting between them. The CDR3 loop spans 19 amino acids. The V gene's germline CDR1 is SQVTM and CDR2 ANQGSEA.

The CDR3 is CASSLGQANSGANVLTF. DNA for the CDR3: TGCGCCAGCAGCTTGGGACAGGCGAACTCTGGGGCCAACGTCCTGACTTTC. The rearrangement joins TRBV5-1 to TRBJ2-6; weak D call: TRBD1 (6 bases). Germline assignment: CDR1 SGHRS and CDR2 YFSETQ. The CDR3 consists of 17 residues. V was trimmed by 0 bases and J by 0 bases, leaving 10 bases between them.

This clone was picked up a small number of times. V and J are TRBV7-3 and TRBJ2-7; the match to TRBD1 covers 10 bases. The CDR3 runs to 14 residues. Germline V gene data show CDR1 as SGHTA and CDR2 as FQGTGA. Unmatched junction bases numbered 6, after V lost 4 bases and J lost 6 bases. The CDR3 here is CASSSGTGAREQYF. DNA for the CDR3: TGTGCCAGCAGCTCCGGGACAGGGGCGCGCGAGCAGTACTTC.

The CDR3 DNA sequence: TGTGCCAGCAGCTCCCAGGACACGAGCTCCTACAATGAGCAGTTCTTC. It translates to CASSSQDTSSYNEQFF. The chain recombines TRBV7-6 with TRBJ2-1; possibly TRBD1 for D (5 bases). CDR3 length: 16 residues. The V end lost 4 bases, the J end lost 0 bases, and 13 bases lay between the germline ends. In germline, CDR1 is SGHVS, CDR2 FNYEAQ.

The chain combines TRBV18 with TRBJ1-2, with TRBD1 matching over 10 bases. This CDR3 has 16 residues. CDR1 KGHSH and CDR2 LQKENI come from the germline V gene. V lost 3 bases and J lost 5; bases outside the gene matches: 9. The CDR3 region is CASSPSGTGVGYGYTF. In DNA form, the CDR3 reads TGTGCCAGCTCACCTTCCGGGACAGGGGTTGGGTATGGCTACACCTTC.

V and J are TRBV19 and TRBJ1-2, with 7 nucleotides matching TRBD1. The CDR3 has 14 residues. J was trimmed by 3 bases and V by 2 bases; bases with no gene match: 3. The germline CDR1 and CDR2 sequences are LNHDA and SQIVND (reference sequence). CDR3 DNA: TGTGCCAGTAGTATACCTGACAGGGACTATGGCTACACCTTC. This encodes CASSIPDRDYGYTF.